What follows describes a single T cell receptor beta chain. The data were taken from a study of blood T cell repertoires in COVID-19. About the research overall: Samples representing acute and convalescent COVID-19 were sourced from the United States, Italy and Spain. Nucleic acid was either cDNA or gDNA, and it came from T cells, B-cell-depleted T cells, or PBMCs.

Authors' data handling: Amplification of reference gene primers was used by the study to estimate nucleated cell counts. Clones were sequenced by immunoSEQ multiplex PCR, and TCRdb holds only the in-frame ones, with some missing. V and J calls and clone size follow that table, whereas D and trimming were derived from the DNA. The sample consists of about 55,000 clones, approximately 84% of them appearing once. Trimming took 3 bases from V and 4 from J, leaving 9 bases between them. CDR1 is LNHNV and CDR2 is YYDKDF in the germline V gene (reference sequence). The CDR3 extends over 13 amino acids. The chain joins TRBV15 to TRBJ1-1; TRBD1 might be the D (5 bases). The sequence derives from a man between 65 and 79 years old with acute or convalescent COVID-19. The sequenced material came from peripheral blood. CDR3 DNA: TGTGCCACCAGCAGTCAGGGAGGCACTGAAGCTTTCTTT. Protein: CATSSQGGTEAFF. Together with reference TRBV15 and TRBJ1-1, the CDR3 gives the full variable domain: DAMVIQNPRYQVTQFGKPVTLSCSQTLNHNVMYWYQQKSSQAPKLLFHYYDKDFNNEADTPDNFQSRRPNTSFCFLDIRSPGLGDTAMYLCATSSQGGTEAFFGQGTRLTVV.